The 27 T cell receptor beta chains below all came from one sample that was sequenced in a study of T cells in Graves' hyperthyroidism and ophthalmopathy. Amplified TCR beta CDR3 regions derived from RNA transcripts. A first-round RT-PCR of the TCR CDR3 used the HTBI primer set. In TCRdb, the multiplex PCR reads were re-called with MiXCR into one record per CDR3 protein. The sample holds about 690,000 distinct CDR3 sequences, around a sixth seen once. Sequencing used blood. The receptors were sampled from a man aged 50 to 60 with Graves' hyperthyroidism.

The rearrangement links TRBV6-1 to TRBJ2-7; 8 nucleotides agree with TRBD1. CDR3 length: 14 residues. V shed 8 bases, J shed 7 bases, and the junction held 13 bases outside the gene matches. The V gene's germline CDR1 is MNHNS and CDR2 SASEGT. The CDR3 here is CASGYVQGAGEQYF. The CDR3 DNA is TGTGCCAGCGGCTATGTCCAGGGGGCGGGTGAGCAGTACTTC.

This clonotype occurred a few times. The rearrangement uses TRBV29-1 and TRBJ2-1; D unclear. This CDR3 comprises 13 residues. V shed 1 base and J shed 7 bases, with 11 bases lying between them. Germline V lookup: CDR1 SQVTM, CDR2 ANQGSEA. CDR3 loop: CSVEGGRQNEQFF. For the CDR3, the DNA is TGCAGCGTTGAAGGAGGCAGGCAAAATGAGCAGTTCTTC.

This clonotype has a count of ten or more. This chain connects TRBV28 to TRBJ1-2; 7 bases fit TRBD1. V was pared by 3 bases and J by 0 bases, with 4 bases of the junction left unmatched. This CDR3 spans 15 amino acids. Germline V gene lookup returns CDR1 MDHEN and CDR2 SYDVKM. This CDR3 reads CASSLGTAANYGYTF. DNA of the CDR3: TGTGCCAGCAGTTTGGGGACAGCAGCTAACTATGGCTACACCTTC.

This clonotype appeared a few times. V is TRBV7-9 and J is TRBJ2-7, with 7 bases fitting TRBD1. The germline V gene has CDR1 SEHNR and CDR2 FQNEAQ (reference sequence). With 5 bases clipped from V and 3 bases from J, the junction kept 10 bases outside the gene matches. The CDR3 has 15 residues. As DNA, the CDR3 is TGTGCCAGCAGCCTTGGACAGGAGGCCCACTACGAGCAGTACTTC. Its protein is CASSLGQEAHYEQYF.

The chain combines TRBV18 with TRBJ1-5; no clear D. The CDR3 length is 15 residues. Germline CDR1 KGHSH, CDR2 LQKENI. With 3 bases removed from V and 5 bases from J, the gap between germline ends came to 14 bases. The CDR3 sequence is CASSPAGSSDQPQHF. The CDR3, as DNA: TGTGCCAGCTCACCTGCCGGGTCTTCCGATCAGCCCCAGCATTTT.

This clonotype was seen ten or more times. The chain uses TRBV11-2 and TRBJ2-1, with D perhaps TRBD2 (6 bases). The V end was cut by 5 bases, the J end by 9 bases, with 17 bases between. CDR3 length: 14 residues. Per germline, CDR1 SGHAT and CDR2 FQNNGV. DNA for the CDR3: TGTGCCAGCAGCCCACTAGCTCGTCTCCTTGAGCAGTTCTTC. Residues: CASSPLARLLEQFF. Drawing the rest from reference TRBV11-2 and TRBJ2-1, the complete variable domain is EAGVAQSPRYKIIEKRQSVAFWCNPISGHATLYWYQQILGQGPKLLIQFQNNGVVDDSQLPKDRFSAERLKGVDSTLKIQPAKLEDSAVYLCASSPLARLLEQFFGPGTRLTVL.

This clonotype was observed a handful of times. The chain couples TRBV5-1 to TRBJ1-2; no definite D call. Germline V gene sequence: CDR1 SGHRS, CDR2 YFSETQ. The CDR3 contains 15 residues. The V end was cut by 0 bases, the J end by 4 bases, with 13 bases between. The CDR3 DNA is TGCGCCAGCAGCTTGGCCGAGGGAGGTGTCTATGGCTACACCTTC. Protein sequence: CASSLAEGGVYGYTF.

This rearrangement joins TRBV20-1 to TRBJ2-1, with D possibly matching TRBD2 (6 bases). Trimming removed 3 bases at V and 4 bases at J, with 16 bases between. The CDR3 length is 15 residues. Germline V gene sequence: CDR1 DFQATT, CDR2 SNEGSKA (reference sequence). CDR3 region: CSASGPAGAYNEQFF. DNA for the CDR3: TGCAGTGCTAGTGGACCAGCGGGTGCGTACAATGAGCAGTTCTTC.

This clonotype was seen at least ten times. The chain has TRBV6-1 and TRBJ2-1; 7 nucleotides match TRBD1. V shed 5 bases, J shed 1 base, and the junction held 11 bases outside the gene matches. Per germline, CDR1 MNHNS and CDR2 SASEGT. CDR3 length equals 17 residues. The CDR3 protein is CASSSLRQGASYNEQFF. CDR3 DNA sequence: TGTGCCAGCAGTTCCCTAAGACAGGGAGCGTCCTACAATGAGCAGTTCTTC.

This clonotype has at least ten counts. The chain couples TRBV5-4 to TRBJ2-1; 12 bases are a match to TRBD2. The CDR3 length is 13 residues. With 10 bases clipped from V and 8 bases from J, the junction kept 7 bases outside the gene matches. CDR1 is SGHNT, CDR2 YYREEE, per germline (reference sequence). CDR3 bases: TGTGCCCCGCAGACTAGCGGGAGCGATGAGCAGTTCTTC. Translated: CAPQTSGSDEQFF.

This clonotype appeared a few times. A much bigger clone sits one base away, suggesting this may be a read error. The chain is built from TRBV28 and TRBJ1-1; the D gene is possibly TRBD1 (6 bases). Germline values: CDR1 MDHEN, CDR2 SYDVKM. The CDR3 runs to 17 residues. The germline V and J ends were trimmed by 7 bases and 0 bases, with 21 bases remaining between them. The CDR3 bases are TGTGCCAGCACAAAAATGGGGACAAGGTTGATGAACACTGAAGCTTTCTTT. Its protein is CASTKMGTRLMNTEAFF.

In regard to this clonotype: A single base separates this from a much larger clone, so it may be a read error. CDR3: CASSSAEKDSQYF. CDR3 DNA sequence: TGCGCCAGCAGCTCAGCAGAAAAAGATTCGCAGTATTTT. The rearrangement links TRBV5-1 to TRBJ2-3; D remains ambiguous. The CDR3 loop spans 13 amino acids. CDR1 and CDR2 from the germline V gene are SGHRS and YFSETQ. Full variable domain (rest looked up from reference TRBV5-1 and TRBJ2-3): KAGVTQTPRYLIKTRGQQVTLSCSPISGHRSVSWYQQTPGQGLQFLFEYFSETQRNKGNFPGRFSGRQFSNSRSEMNVSTLELGDSALYLCASSSAEKDSQYFGPGTRLTVL.

To note about this clonotype: One end of the junction does not line up with germline, which may come from a read error. The V and J genes are TRBV2 and TRBJ2-3; weak D call: TRBD1 (6 bases). The CDR3 runs 17 residues. Germline V CDR1 and CDR2: SNHLY, FYNNEI. The CDR3 nucleotides read TGTGCCAGCAGGGACCTAACAGGGAAAAGTAGCATAGATACGCAGTATTTT. The encoded protein is CASRDLTGKSSIDTQYF.

Concerning this clonotype itself: This may stem from a read error, because a much larger clone lies one nucleotide away. The chain carries TRBV7-8 and TRBJ1-1; 7 bases match TRBD1. Germline CDR1 and CDR2: SGHVS and FQNEAQ. CDR3 size: 14 residues. The CDR3 here is CDSSKNTGEPEAFF. CDR3 DNA sequence: TGTGACAGCAGCAAAAACACAGGGGAACCTGAAGCTTTCTTT.

For this clonotype: Given a much more abundant clone one base away, this may be a read error. This chain connects TRBV28 to TRBJ2-3, with 10 bases lining up with TRBD2. The germline CDR1 and CDR2 sequences are MDHEN and SYDVKM. The CDR3 contains 16 residues. The CDR3, as DNA: TGTGACAGCAGTTCGGACGAAGCGGGAGGGAGAGATACGCAGTATTTT. This gives the protein CDSSSDEAGGRDTQYF.

The rearrangement links TRBV7-2 to TRBJ2-2; D ambiguous. The V end was cut by 5 bases, the J end by 3 bases, with 10 bases between. The V gene's germline CDR1 is SGHTA and CDR2 FQGNSA. This CDR3 is built from 14 residues. CDR3 region: CASSLVQDTGELFF. CDR3 DNA sequence: TGTGCCAGCAGCCTAGTTCAGGACACCGGGGAGCTGTTTTTT.

Concerning this clonotype: Just one base apart from a much larger clone, this may be a read error. The chain employs TRBV12-3 or TRBV12-4 and TRBJ2-1, with 12 nucleotides matching TRBD2. The CDR3 length is 18 residues. V trimming: 5 bases; J trimming: 0 bases; junction bases outside the gene matches: 8. CDR3 amino acids: CASSPRTSGEGSYNEQFF. The CDR3 bases are TGTGCCAGCAGTCCCCGGACTAGCGGGGAAGGCTCCTACAATGAGCAGTTCTTC.

This clonotype has only a few counts. This chain uses TRBV5-4 with TRBJ2-7; D unclear. V dropped 0 bases and J dropped 7 bases, with 11 bases sitting between them. Germline V CDR1 and CDR2: SGHNT, YYREEE (reference sequence). The CDR3 loop spans 13 amino acids. The CDR3 protein is CASSLVGSGEQYF. CDR3 sequence (DNA): TGTGCCAGCAGCTTGGTAGGGTCTGGAGAGCAGTACTTC.

CDR3: CASSPGQGWDEQYF. In DNA form, the CDR3 reads TGTGCCAGCAGTCCTGGACAGGGTTGGGACGAGCAGTACTTC. V gene TRBV27 combines with J gene TRBJ2-7; 8 nucleotides match TRBD1. V shed 5 bases, J shed 5 bases, and the junction held 8 bases outside the gene matches. Germline CDR1 and CDR2: MNHEY and SMNVEV (reference sequence). The CDR3 sequence is 14 residues long.

This clonotype showed up many times. This rearrangement joins TRBV7-9 to TRBJ2-5, with D tentatively TRBD2 (6 bases). The V end lost 2 bases, the J end lost 5 bases, and 18 bases lay between the germline ends. The CDR3 loop spans 16 amino acids. The germline V gene encodes CDR1 SEHNR and CDR2 FQNEAQ (reference sequence). The CDR3 nucleotides are TGTGCCAGCAGCTTATTCATTGCGGGGAGCATGGAGACCCAGTACTTC. It encodes CASSLFIAGSMETQYF.

The rearrangement uses TRBV20-1 and TRBJ2-1, with TRBD2 matching 7 bases. Germline values: CDR1 DFQATT, CDR2 SNEGSKA (reference sequence). This CDR3 contains 12 residues. The J segment lost 9 bases and the V segment lost 6 bases, leaving 8 bases of the junction unmatched. The CDR3 is CSAEGGKLEQFF. As DNA, the CDR3 is TGCAGTGCCGAGGGAGGGAAACTTGAGCAGTTCTTC.

Only a few counts were recorded for this clonotype. The CDR3 DNA follows: TGTGCCAGCAGCTTGGTTGGACTACCCACAGATACGCAGTATTTT. Translating it yields CASSLVGLPTDTQYF. The chain has TRBV5-4 and TRBJ2-3, with D possibly being TRBD2 (6 bases). Germline loops: CDR1 SGHNT, CDR2 YYREEE (reference sequence). The V gene lost 0 bases and the J gene lost 2 bases, with 10 bases spanning the gap. This CDR3 comprises 15 residues.

At least ten counts were recorded for this clonotype. The chain joins TRBV14 to TRBJ2-1; 7 bases match TRBD2. From germline, CDR1 is SGHDN and CDR2 FVKESK. J lost 7 bases, V lost 3 bases, and 3 bases had no gene match. The CDR3 contains 13 residues. CDR3 sequence: CASSQSGTNEQFF. CDR3 DNA sequence: TGTGCCAGCAGCCAGAGCGGGACTAATGAGCAGTTCTTC.

This sequence joins TRBV4-3 and TRBJ2-7; 7 bases align to TRBD2. The V segment lost 0 bases and the J segment 2 bases; nucleotides outside the gene matches: 4. The length of the CDR3 is 15 residues. Germline CDR1 is LGHNA and CDR2 is YSLEER. DNA for the CDR3: TGCGCCAGCAGCCAAGAAGAACTAGCGACCTACGAGCAGTACTTC. It is translated as CASSQEELATYEQYF.

This clonotype was recorded a few times. The chain combines TRBV5-1 with TRBJ2-7; TRBD1 matches 8 bases. Germline-derived CDR1 and CDR2 are SGHRS and YFSETQ. V lost 4 bases and J lost 6; bases outside the gene matches: 12. The CDR3 is 15 residues long. In nucleotides, the CDR3 is TGCGCCAGCAGCCAAACCGGGACAGGTCAGGCCGAGCAGTACTTC. Translation: CASSQTGTGQAEQYF.

V gene TRBV7-2 combines with J gene TRBJ1-2, with D unresolved. Germline values: CDR1 SGHTA, CDR2 FQGNSA. The ends were cut back, 5 bases at V and 4 bases at J, with 11 bases in the middle. The CDR3 consists of 13 residues. The CDR3 is CASSTRVSYGYTF. The CDR3 DNA is TGTGCCAGCAGCACCCGGGTCAGCTATGGCTACACCTTC.

In this sample, this clonotype turned up many times. This chain connects TRBV14 to TRBJ1-1; D might be TRBD1 (5 bases). The ends were cut back, 5 bases at V and 5 bases at J, with 15 bases in the middle. The germline CDR1 and CDR2 sequences are SGHDN and FVKESK. The CDR3 extends over 14 amino acids. CDR3 DNA sequence: TGTGCCAGCAGCAAGGTAGAGGAGGGGACTGAAGCTTTCTTT. Protein sequence: CASSKVEEGTEAFF.